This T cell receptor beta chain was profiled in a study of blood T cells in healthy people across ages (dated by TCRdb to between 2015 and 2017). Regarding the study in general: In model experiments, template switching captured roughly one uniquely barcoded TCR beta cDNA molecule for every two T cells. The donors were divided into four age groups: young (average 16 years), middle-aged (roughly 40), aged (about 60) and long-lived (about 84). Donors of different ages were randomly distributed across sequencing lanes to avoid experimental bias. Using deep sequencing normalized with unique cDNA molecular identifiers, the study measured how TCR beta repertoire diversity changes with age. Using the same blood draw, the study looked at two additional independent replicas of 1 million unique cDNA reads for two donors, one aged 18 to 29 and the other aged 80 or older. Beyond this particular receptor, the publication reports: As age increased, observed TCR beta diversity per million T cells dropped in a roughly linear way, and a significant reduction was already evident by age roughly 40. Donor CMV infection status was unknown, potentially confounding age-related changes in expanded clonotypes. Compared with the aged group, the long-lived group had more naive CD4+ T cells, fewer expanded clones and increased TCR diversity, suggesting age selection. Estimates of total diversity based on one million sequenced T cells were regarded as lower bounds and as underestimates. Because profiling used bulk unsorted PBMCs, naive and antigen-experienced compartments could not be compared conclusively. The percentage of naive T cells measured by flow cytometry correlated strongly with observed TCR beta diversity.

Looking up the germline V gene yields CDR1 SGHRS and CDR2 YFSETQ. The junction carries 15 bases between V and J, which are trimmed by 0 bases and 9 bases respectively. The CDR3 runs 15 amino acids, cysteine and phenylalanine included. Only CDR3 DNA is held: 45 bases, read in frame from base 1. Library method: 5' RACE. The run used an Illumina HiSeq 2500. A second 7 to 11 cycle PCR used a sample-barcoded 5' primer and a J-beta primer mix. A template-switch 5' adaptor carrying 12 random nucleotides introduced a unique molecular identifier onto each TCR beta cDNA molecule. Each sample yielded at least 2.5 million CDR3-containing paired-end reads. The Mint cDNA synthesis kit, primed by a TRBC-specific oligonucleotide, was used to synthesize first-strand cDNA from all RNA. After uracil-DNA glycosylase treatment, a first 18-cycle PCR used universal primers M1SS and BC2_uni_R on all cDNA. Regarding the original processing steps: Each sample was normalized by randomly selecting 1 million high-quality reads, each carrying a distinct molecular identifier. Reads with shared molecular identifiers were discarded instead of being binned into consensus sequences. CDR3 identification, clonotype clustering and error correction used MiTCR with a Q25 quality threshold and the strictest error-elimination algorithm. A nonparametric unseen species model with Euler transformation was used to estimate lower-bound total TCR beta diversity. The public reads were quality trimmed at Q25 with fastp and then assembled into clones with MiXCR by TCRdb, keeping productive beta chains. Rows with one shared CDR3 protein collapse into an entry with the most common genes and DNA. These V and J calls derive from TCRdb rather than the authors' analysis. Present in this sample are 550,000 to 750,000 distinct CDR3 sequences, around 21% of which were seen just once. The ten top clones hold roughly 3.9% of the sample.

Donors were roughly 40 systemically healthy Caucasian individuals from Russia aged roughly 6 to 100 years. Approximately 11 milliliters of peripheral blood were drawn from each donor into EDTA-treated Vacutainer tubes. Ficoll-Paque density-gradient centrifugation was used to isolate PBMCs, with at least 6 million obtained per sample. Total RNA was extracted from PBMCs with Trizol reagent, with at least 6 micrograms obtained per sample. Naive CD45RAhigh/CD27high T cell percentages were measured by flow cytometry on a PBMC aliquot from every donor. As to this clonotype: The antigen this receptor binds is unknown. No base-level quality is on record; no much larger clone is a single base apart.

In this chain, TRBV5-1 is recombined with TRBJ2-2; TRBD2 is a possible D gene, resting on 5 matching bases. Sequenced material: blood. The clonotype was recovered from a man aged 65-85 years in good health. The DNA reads TGCGCCAGCAGCTTGGAGGCTAGCATGTACCGGGAGCTGTTTTTT. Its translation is CASSLEASMYRELFF.